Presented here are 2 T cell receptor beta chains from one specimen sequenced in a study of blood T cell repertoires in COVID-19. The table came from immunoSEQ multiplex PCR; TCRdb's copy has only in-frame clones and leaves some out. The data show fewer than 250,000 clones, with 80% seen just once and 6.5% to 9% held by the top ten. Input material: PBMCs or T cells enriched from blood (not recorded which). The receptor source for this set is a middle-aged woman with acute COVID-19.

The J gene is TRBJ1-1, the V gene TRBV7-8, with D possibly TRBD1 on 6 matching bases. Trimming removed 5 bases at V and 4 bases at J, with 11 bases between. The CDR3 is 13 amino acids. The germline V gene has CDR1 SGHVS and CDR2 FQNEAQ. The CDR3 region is CASSRGFGTEAFF. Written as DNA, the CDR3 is TGTGCCAGCAGCAGGGGGTTTGGCACTGAAGCTTTCTTT.

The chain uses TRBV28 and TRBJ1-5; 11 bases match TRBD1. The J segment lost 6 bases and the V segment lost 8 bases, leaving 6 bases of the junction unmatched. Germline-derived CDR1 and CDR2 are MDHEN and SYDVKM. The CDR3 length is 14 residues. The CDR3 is CASRGQGATQPQHF. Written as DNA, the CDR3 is TGTGCCAGCCGAGGACAGGGGGCAACTCAGCCCCAGCATTTT.